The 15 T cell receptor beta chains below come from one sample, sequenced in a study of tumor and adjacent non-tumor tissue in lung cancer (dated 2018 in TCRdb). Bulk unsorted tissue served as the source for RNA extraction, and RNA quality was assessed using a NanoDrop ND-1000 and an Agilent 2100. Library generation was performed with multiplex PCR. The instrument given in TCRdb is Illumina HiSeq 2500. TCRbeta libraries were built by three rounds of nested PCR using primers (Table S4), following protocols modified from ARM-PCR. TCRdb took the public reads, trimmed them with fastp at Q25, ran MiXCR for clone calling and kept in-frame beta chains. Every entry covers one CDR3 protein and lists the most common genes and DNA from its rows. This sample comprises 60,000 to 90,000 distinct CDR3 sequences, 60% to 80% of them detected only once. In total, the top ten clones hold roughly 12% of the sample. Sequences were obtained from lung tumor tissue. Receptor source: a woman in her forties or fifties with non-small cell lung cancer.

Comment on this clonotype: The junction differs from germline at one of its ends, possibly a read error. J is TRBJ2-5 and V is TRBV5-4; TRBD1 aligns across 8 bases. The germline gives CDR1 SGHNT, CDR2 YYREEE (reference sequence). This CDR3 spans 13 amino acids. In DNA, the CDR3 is TGTGCCAGTAGCTCACAGGGGGAAGAGACCCGGTACTTC. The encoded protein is CASSSQGEETRYF.

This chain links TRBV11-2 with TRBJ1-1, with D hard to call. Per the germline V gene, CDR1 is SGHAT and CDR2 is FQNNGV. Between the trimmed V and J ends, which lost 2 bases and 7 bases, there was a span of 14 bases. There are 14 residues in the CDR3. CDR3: CASSLLVLGIEAFF. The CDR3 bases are TGTGCCAGCAGCTTACTAGTGCTGGGAATTGAAGCTTTCTTT.

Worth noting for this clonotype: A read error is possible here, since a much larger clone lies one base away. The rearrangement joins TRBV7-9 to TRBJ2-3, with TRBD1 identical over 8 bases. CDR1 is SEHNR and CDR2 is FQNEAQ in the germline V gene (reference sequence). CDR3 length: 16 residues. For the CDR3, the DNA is TGTGCCGGCAGCTCTGGACAGGGATTGATGGCAGATACGCAGTATTTT. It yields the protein CAGSSGQGLMADTQYF. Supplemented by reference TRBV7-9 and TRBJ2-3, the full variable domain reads DTGVSQNPRHKITKRGQNVTFRCDPISEHNRLYWYRQTLGQGPEFLTYFQNEAQLEKSRLLSDRFSAERPKGSFSTLEIQRTEQGDSAMYLCAGSSGQGLMADTQYFGPGTRLTVL.

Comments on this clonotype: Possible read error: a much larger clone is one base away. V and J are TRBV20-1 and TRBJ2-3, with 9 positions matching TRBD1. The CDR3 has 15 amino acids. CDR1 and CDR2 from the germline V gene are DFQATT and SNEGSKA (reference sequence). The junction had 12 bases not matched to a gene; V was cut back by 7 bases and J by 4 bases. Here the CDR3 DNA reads TGCAGTGTTAGTGGGGACAGGGTTGTGGCAGATACGCAGTATTTT. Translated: CSVSGDRVVADTQYF.

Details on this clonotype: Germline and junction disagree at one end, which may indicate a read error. CDR3 loop: CASSSWTASYGQYF. CDR3 sequence (DNA): TGTGCCAGCAGTTCGTGGACAGCCTCCTACGGGCAGTACTTC. The gene calls are TRBV12-3 or TRBV12-4 and TRBJ2-7, with D possibly matching TRBD1 (6 bases). The CDR3 is made up of 14 amino acids.

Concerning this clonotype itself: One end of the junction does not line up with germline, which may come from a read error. The CDR3 coding sequence is TGTGCCAACAGCTTAGATCGGGACAGGATGGCCTCCTACGAGCTGTACTTC. Translated: CANSLDRDRMASYELYF. The chain uses TRBV11-2 and TRBJ2-7; TRBD1 aligns across 8 bases. Germline CDR1 is SGHAT and CDR2 is FQNNGV. The CDR3 totals 17 residues.

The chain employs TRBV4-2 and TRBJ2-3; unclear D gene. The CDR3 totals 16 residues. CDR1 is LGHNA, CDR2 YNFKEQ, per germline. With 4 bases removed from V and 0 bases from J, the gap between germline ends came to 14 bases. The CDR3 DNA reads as TGTGCCAGCAGCCCAGCATGCGAGGAGAGCACAGATACGCAGTATTTT. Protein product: CASSPACEESTDTQYF.

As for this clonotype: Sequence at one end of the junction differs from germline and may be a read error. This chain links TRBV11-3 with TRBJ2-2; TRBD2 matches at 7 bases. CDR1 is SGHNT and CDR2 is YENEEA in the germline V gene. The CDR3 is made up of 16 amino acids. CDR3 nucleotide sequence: TGTGCCAGCAGCTTAGGTGGCGGGAGTGACGCCGGGGAGCTGTTTTTC. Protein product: CASSLGGGSDAGELFF.

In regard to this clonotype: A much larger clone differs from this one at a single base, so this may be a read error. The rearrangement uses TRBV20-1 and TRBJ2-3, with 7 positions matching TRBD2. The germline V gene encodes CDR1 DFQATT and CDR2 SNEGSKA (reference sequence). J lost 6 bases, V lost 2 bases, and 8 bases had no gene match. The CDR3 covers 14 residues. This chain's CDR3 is CSARIGTNADTQYF. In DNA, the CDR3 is TGCAGTGCTAGAATAGGGACTAATGCCGATACGCAGTATTTT.

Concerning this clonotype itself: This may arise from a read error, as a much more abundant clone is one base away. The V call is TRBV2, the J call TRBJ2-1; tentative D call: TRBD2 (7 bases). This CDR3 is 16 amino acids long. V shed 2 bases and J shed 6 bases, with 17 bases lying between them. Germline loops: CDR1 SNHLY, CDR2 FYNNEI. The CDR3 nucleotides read TGTGCCAGCAGTGAACGAGGGGGACTAAGGGCCAATGAGCAGTTCTTC. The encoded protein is CASSERGGLRANEQFF.

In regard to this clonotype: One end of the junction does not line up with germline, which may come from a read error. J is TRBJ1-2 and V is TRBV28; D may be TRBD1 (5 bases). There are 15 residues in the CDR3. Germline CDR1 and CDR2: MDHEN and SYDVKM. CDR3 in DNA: TGTACCAGTAGTTTAACCGGGGGGTTAGGCTATGGCTACACCTTC. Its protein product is CTSSLTGGLGYGYTF.

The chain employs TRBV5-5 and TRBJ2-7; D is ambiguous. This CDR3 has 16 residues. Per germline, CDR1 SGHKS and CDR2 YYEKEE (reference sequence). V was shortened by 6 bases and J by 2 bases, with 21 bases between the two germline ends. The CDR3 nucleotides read TGTGCCAGCAACCTGATACTGGGGAACCGGGCCTACGAGCAGTACTTC. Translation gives CASNLILGNRAYEQYF.

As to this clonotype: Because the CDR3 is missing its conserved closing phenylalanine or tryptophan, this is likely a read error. CDR3 residues: CVSSIGLYNTGELFL. The CDR3 DNA sequence: TGTGTCAGCTCCATCGGACTATATAACACCGGGGAGCTGTTTCTT. The rearrangement uses TRBV5-4 and TRBJ2-2, with a weak D call TRBD2 (6 bases). The CDR3 loop spans 15 amino acids. CDR1 SGHNT and CDR2 YYREEE come from the germline V gene (reference sequence).

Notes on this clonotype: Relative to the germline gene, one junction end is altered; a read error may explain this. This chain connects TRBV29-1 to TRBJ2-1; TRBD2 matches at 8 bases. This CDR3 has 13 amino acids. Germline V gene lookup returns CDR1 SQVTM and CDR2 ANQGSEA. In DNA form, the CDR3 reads TGCAGCGCCAGGAAACGGGAGGGAGGTGAGCAGTCCTTC. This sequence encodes CSARKREGGEQSF.

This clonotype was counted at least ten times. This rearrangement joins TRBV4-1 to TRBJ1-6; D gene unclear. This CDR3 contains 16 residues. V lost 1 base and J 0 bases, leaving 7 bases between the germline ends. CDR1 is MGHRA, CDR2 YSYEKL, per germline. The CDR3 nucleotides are TGCGCCAGCAGCCAAGCGGGCAACTCCTATAATTCACCCCTCCACTTT. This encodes CASSQAGNSYNSPLHF.